The 10 T cell receptor beta chains below come from one sample, sequenced in a study of blood T cell repertoires in COVID-19. Method: immunoSEQ multiplex PCR; TCRdb's copy keeps in-frame clones and lacks some. This sample has roughly 70,000 clones, with about four fifths found just once. Input material: peripheral blood. All receptors come from a woman in her sixties or seventies with acute or convalescent COVID-19.

This chain links TRBV10-3 with TRBJ1-6; possibly TRBD1 for D (5 bases). Trimming took 10 bases from V and 7 from J, leaving 26 bases between them. Germline values: CDR1 ENHRY, CDR2 SYGVKD. The CDR3 spans 17 residues. CDR3 protein: CATQGRGGTEGNSPLHF. The CDR3 DNA sequence: TGTGCCACTCAGGGTCGGGGAGGGACTGAAGGGAATTCACCCCTCCACTTT.

This chain uses TRBV9 with TRBJ2-5, with 9 bases identical to TRBD2. The junction had 8 bases not matched to a gene; V was cut back by 0 bases and J by 5 bases. The CDR3 spans 16 residues. CDR1 is SGDLS, CDR2 YYNGEE, per germline. This CDR3 is CASSVGGGGALETQYF. The CDR3 DNA follows: TGTGCCAGCAGCGTAGGTGGCGGGGGGGCCTTGGAGACCCAGTACTTC. The full variable domain, rest sourced from reference TRBV9 and TRBJ2-5, is DSGVTQTPKHLITATGQRVTLRCSPRSGDLSVYWYQQSLDQGLQFLIQYYNGEERAKGNILERFSAQQFPDLHSELNLSSLELGDSALYFCASSVGGGGALETQYFGPGTRLLVL.

The chain carries TRBV4-1 and TRBJ2-5, with D maybe TRBD2 (5 bases). The CDR3 runs 15 residues. Germline loops: CDR1 MGHRA, CDR2 YSYEKL. V was cut by 3 bases and J by 5 bases, with 16 bases left in between. The CDR3, as DNA: TGCGCCAGCAGCCACCCCGGACTGGCAAAGGAGACCCAGTACTTC. Translation gives CASSHPGLAKETQYF.

The sample holds a few counts of this clone. V usage is TRBV19 and J usage is TRBJ1-2, with D unresolved. CDR1 is LNHDA and CDR2 is SQIVND in the germline V gene (reference sequence). This CDR3 spans 14 amino acids. V lost 7 bases, J lost 2 bases, and 14 bases lay in between. In nucleotides, the CDR3 is TGTGCCAGTAATAGAGGGATCGAAAACTATGGCTACACCTTC. This sequence encodes CASNRGIENYGYTF.

The chain couples TRBV10-2 to TRBJ2-3; the match to TRBD2 covers 7 bases. Trimming removed 4 bases from V and 0 bases from J; junction bases left unmatched: 7. Germline CDR1 WSHSY, CDR2 SAAADI. The CDR3 runs to 16 residues. The CDR3 nucleotides are TGCGCCAGCAGTGTACTGAGCGGGGCTAGCACAGATACGCAGTATTTT. It encodes CASSVLSGASTDTQYF.

The chain uses TRBV2 and TRBJ2-1, with 7 nucleotides matching TRBD2. CDR3 size: 15 residues. The germline CDR1 and CDR2 sequences are SNHLY and FYNNEI. The ends lost 2 bases at V and 3 bases at J; junction bases unmatched: 4. CDR3 sequence (DNA): TGTGCCAGCAGTGAAATGGCTAGCGGCTACAATGAGCAGTTCTTC. It translates to CASSEMASGYNEQFF.

The genes are TRBV9 and TRBJ2-2; TRBD1 aligns across 7 bases. CDR3 size: 15 residues. Unmatched junction bases numbered 5, after V lost 4 bases and J lost 2 bases. Germline V gene data show CDR1 as SGDLS and CDR2 as YYNGEE. Here the CDR3 reads CASSPRQGNTGELFF. In DNA form, the CDR3 reads TGTGCCAGCAGCCCCCGACAGGGTAACACCGGGGAGCTGTTTTTT. Drawing the rest from reference TRBV9 and TRBJ2-2, the complete variable domain is DSGVTQTPKHLITATGQRVTLRCSPRSGDLSVYWYQQSLDQGLQFLIQYYNGEERAKGNILERFSAQQFPDLHSELNLSSLELGDSALYFCASSPRQGNTGELFFGEGSRLTVL.

V gene TRBV4-3 combines with J gene TRBJ2-3, with 8 bases identical to TRBD2. Trimming at V came to 0 bases and at J to 2 bases, leaving 7 bases not matched to a gene. The CDR3 runs 17 residues. Looked up from germline, CDR1 is LGHNA and CDR2 is YSLEER. CDR3 in DNA: TGCGCCAGCAGCCAAGAAGGAGGAGCGGGGGACACAGATACGCAGTATTTT. It specifies CASSQEGGAGDTDTQYF.

This chain uses TRBV2 with TRBJ1-2; 7 nucleotides line up with TRBD1. Looked up from germline, CDR1 is SNHLY and CDR2 is FYNNEI. V was clipped by 8 bases and J by 4 bases; unmatched bases: 4. CDR3 length: 12 amino acids. CDR3 amino acids: CASGQEPYGYTF. CDR3 sequence (DNA): TGTGCCAGCGGACAGGAACCCTATGGCTACACCTTC. The variable domain in full, completed from reference TRBV2 and TRBJ1-2, reads EPEVTQTPSHQVTQMGQEVILRCVPISNHLYFYWYRQILGQKVEFLVSFYNNEISEKSEIFDDQFSVERPDGSNFTLKIRSTKLEDSAMYFCASGQEPYGYTFGSGTRLTVV.

This chain links TRBV4-2 with TRBJ1-1; a possible D gene is TRBD1 (6 bases). The CDR3 contains 13 residues. Trimming removed 6 bases at V and 6 bases at J, with 14 bases between. The germline V gene has CDR1 LGHNA and CDR2 YNFKEQ. CDR3 coding DNA: TGTGCCAGCAGACCCACCGACAGGCCTGAAGCTTTCTTT. This sequence encodes CASRPTDRPEAFF.